This T cell receptor beta chain was retrieved from a study of cytomegalovirus exposure and HLA in healthy donors. Germline V gene sequence: CDR1 MNHNS, CDR2 SASEGT. The CDR3 sequence is 13 residues long. Trimming pared 8 bases from V and 7 bases from J, leaving 16 bases between. Use of 60 Vbeta and 13 Jbeta primers characterized the PCR. Repertoires were generated with immunoSEQ multiplex PCR, while TCRdb's copy carries only in-frame clones and drops some. The sample contains 150,000 to 200,000 clones, about 72% of which appear only once. The chain joins TRBV6-1 to TRBJ2-3; D is perhaps TRBD2 (5 bases). The sequence was obtained from a human donor in good health. Sequencing was carried out using PBMCs. CDR3 coding DNA: TGTGCCAGCGGACTGCCACCCCCCTATACGCAGTATTTT. This encodes CASGLPPPYTQYF.